Below, one T cell receptor (beta chain) is given with its context. As handled by the study authors: Amplified reference gene primers provided the basis for estimating nucleated cell counts. Some clones are missing from TCRdb's copy, which holds only in-frame ones; the method was immunoSEQ multiplex PCR. Clone size and V and J calls were adopted from that table, with D and trimming inferred from the DNA. In the table there are about 140,000 clones, around 88% of which are singletons. Germline V gene sequence: CDR1 MGHDK, CDR2 SYGVNS. Trimming shortened V by 6 bases and J by 0 bases, and 15 bases separated the two germline ends. The CDR3 length is 16 residues. This record belongs to a study of blood T cell repertoires in COVID-19. Study summary: Samples taken during acute and convalescent COVID-19 were collected in the United States, Italy and Spain.

The origin of this receptor is a woman aged 55-75 years with acute or convalescent COVID-19. Material for sequencing was peripheral blood. This chain uses TRBV25-1 with TRBJ2-1; tentative D call: TRBD2 (6 bases). CDR3 sequence (DNA): TGTGCCAGCAGCTCCAGGGAGGCCAGCTCCTACAATGAGCAGTTCTTC. Its protein is CASSSREASSYNEQFF.